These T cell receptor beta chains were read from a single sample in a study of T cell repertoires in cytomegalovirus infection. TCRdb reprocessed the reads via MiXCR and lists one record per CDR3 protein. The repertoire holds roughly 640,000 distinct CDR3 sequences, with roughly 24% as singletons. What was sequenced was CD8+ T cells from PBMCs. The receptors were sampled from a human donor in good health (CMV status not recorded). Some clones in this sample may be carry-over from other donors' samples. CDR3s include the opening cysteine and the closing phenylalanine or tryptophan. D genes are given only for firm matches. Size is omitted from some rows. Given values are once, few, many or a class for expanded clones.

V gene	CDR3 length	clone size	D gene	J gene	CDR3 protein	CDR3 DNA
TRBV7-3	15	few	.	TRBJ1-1	CASSLSPGPNTEAFF	TGTGCCAGCAGCTTATCGCCGGGCCCCAACACTGAAGCTTTCTTT
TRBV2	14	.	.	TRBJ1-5	CASSDGRDNQPQHF	TGTGCCAGCAGTGATGGCAGGGATAATCAGCCCCAGCATTTT
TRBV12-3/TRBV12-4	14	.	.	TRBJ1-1	CASSFGEANTEAFF	TGTGCCAGCAGTTTCGGGGAGGCGAACACTGAAGCTTTCTTT
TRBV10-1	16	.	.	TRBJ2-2	CASSDTHLGFDGELFF	TGCGCCAGCAGCGATACCCACCTCGGGTTTGACGGGGAGCTGTTTTTT
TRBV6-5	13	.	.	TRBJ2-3	CASSFSTGDTQYF	TGTGCCAGCAGTTTCTCAACAGGGGATACGCAGTATTTT
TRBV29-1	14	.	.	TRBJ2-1	CIVDRVGNYNEQFF	TGCATCGTTGACCGTGTGGGCAACTACAATGAGCAGTTCTTC
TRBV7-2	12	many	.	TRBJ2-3	CASSPAEGTQYF	TGTGCCAGCAGCCCCGCGGAAGGTACGCAGTATTTT
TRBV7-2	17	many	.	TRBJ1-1	CASSSYPTLSPASEAFF	TGTGCCAGCAGCTCCTACCCAACACTATCCCCGGCCTCTGAAGCTTTCTTT
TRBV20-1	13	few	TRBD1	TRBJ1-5	CSAAGQGKEPQHF	TGCAGTGCTGCTGGACAGGGAAAGGAGCCCCAGCATTTT
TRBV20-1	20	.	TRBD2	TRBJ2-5	CSARDSSSRASGGRGETQYF	TGCAGTGCTAGAGATAGTAGCAGTCGGGCCAGCGGGGGAAGAGGGGAGACCCAGTACTTC
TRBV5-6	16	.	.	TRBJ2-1	CASSQLGRDNYNEQFF	TGTGCCAGCAGCCAACTGGGAAGGGACAACTACAATGAGCAGTTCTTC
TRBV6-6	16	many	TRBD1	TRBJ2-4	CASSLGQGLAKNIQYF	TGTGCCAGCAGCCTGGGACAGGGGTTGGCCAAAAACATTCAGTACTTC
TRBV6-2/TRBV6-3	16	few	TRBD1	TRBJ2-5	CASSEDRGPTVETQYF	TGTGCCAGCAGTGAAGACAGGGGGCCGACCGTAGAGACCCAGTACTTC
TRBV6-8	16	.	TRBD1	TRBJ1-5	CASSSFTGGYMEPQHF	TGTGCCAGCAGTTCATTTACAGGGGGATATATGGAACCCCAGCATTTT
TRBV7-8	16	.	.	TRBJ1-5	CASSLEVGYSNQPQHF	TGTGCCAGCAGCTTAGAAGTGGGTTATAGCAATCAGCCCCAGCATTTT
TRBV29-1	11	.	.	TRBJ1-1	CSVEDDAEAFF	TGCAGCGTTGAAGACGATGCTGAAGCTTTCTTT
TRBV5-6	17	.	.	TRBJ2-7	CASSSLLLLGLTYEQYF	TGTGCCAGCAGCTCCCTCCTTTTGTTGGGACTTACCTACGAGCAGTACTTC
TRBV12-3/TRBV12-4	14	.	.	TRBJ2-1	CASAWGSDGDEQFF	TGTGCCAGCGCGTGGGGCAGCGATGGGGATGAGCAGTTCTTC
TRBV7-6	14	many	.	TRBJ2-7	CASSPLGRESVQYF	TGTGCCAGCAGTCCCTTGGGGCGAGAGAGCGTGCAGTACTTC
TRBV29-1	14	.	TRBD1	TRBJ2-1	CSLWTGNSYNEQFF	TGCAGCCTCTGGACAGGGAACTCCTACAATGAGCAGTTCTTC
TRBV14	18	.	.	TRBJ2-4	CASSQSGARERAKNIQYF	TGTGCCAGCAGCCAAAGTGGGGCGAGGGAGAGGGCCAAAAACATTCAGTACTTC
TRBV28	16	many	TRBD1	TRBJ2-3	CASSLSRDRETDTQYF	TGTGCCAGCAGTTTATCCCGGGACAGGGAGACAGATACGCAGTATTTT
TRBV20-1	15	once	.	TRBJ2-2	CSAAPRGEPTGELFF	TGCAGTGCTGCCCCCCGGGGCGAGCCCACCGGGGAGCTGTTTTTT
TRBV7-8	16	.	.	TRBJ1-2	CASRLDPWRFNYGYTF	TGTGCCAGCAGATTAGATCCGTGGAGATTCAACTATGGCTACACCTTC
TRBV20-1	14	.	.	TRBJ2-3	CTPLAGASTDTQYF	TGCACCCCATTGGCGGGGGCTAGCACAGATACGCAGTATTTT
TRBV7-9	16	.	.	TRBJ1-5	CASSPQSWDNNQPQHF	TGTGCCAGCAGCCCCCAGAGTTGGGACAATAATCAGCCCCAGCATTTT
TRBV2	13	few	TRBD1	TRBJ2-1	CASWDREHNEQFF	TGTGCCAGCTGGGACAGGGAGCACAATGAGCAGTTCTTC
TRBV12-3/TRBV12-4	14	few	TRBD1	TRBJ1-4	CASRGDSSNEKLFF	TGTGCCAGCAGGGGGGACAGTTCTAATGAAAAACTGTTTTTT
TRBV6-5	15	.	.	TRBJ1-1	CASSPRGGVNTEAFF	TGTGCCAGCAGCCCTCGGGGGGGAGTGAACACTGAAGCTTTCTTT
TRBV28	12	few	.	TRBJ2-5	CASSLPRETQYF	TGTGCCAGCAGTTTACCGAGAGAGACCCAGTACTTC
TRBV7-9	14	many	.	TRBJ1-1	CASRSGGGDTEAFF	TGTGCCAGCAGGTCGGGAGGAGGGGACACTGAAGCTTTCTTT
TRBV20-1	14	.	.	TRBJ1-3	CSARGGGPGNTIYF	TGCAGTGCTAGAGGGGGGGGGCCAGGAAACACCATATATTTT
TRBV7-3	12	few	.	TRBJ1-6	CASSPGRSPLHF	TGTGCCAGCAGCCCCGGAAGATCACCCCTCCACTTT
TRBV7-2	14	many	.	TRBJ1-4	CASSLKDDREKLFF	TGTGCCAGCAGCTTAAAAGACGACCGGGAAAAACTGTTTTTT
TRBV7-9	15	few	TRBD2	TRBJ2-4	CASSSGGVAKNIQYF	TGTGCCAGCAGCTCCGGGGGGGTGGCCAAAAACATTCAGTACTTC
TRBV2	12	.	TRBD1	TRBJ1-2	CASPGGGYGYTF	TGTGCCAGTCCAGGGGGGGGCTATGGCTACACCTTC
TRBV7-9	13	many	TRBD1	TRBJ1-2	CASSLQGVQGYTF	TGTGCCAGCAGCTTGCAGGGGGTTCAAGGCTACACCTTC
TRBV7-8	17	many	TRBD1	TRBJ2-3	CASSLVFPTGAEDTQYF	TGTGCCAGCAGCTTAGTATTCCCCACAGGGGCAGAAGATACGCAGTATTTT
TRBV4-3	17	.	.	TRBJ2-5	CASSQDRWTSFQETQYF	TGCGCCAGCAGCCAAGATCGTTGGACCTCGTTTCAAGAGACCCAGTACTTC
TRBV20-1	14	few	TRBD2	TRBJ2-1	CSASSSGAVDEQFF	TGCAGTGCTAGTTCTAGCGGGGCCGTGGATGAGCAGTTCTTC
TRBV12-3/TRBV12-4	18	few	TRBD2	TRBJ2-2	CASSLWTSGGENTGELFF	TGTGCCAGCAGTTTGTGGACTAGCGGGGGGGAAAACACCGGGGAGCTGTTTTTT